This TCR beta chain was identified in a study of control samples from healthy donors and cancer patients. Using immunoSEQ multiplex PCR, the repertoire was profiled, and TCRdb retains in-frame clones only, with some absent. The sample holds 50,000 to 55,000 clones; approximately 95% are singletons and the top ten take 2.4%. This sequence was found in a man aged 30 to 45 in good health. The sample consisted of blood.

The CDR3 bases are TGTGCCAGCAGCGTGTGGATCCCTGGGACAGGGGGCACTGGGGAGACTGAAGCTTTCTTT. Residues: CASSVWIPGTGGTGETEAFF. The chain carries TRBV2 and TRBJ1-1; TRBD1 matches at 12 bases. J lost 5 bases, V lost 6 bases, and 22 bases had no gene match. Looked up from germline, CDR1 is SNHLY and CDR2 is FYNNEI. The CDR3 covers 20 residues.